Listed below are T cell receptor beta chains from one sample, sequenced in a study of radiotherapy plus CTLA-4 blockade in lung cancer. Assay: immunoSEQ multiplex PCR; the TCRdb copy retains only in-frame clones and omits some. Among tens of thousands of clones, 86% were seen once, and the ten largest hold 2% to 2.5%. The sample here was peripheral blood, taken from a patient treated with radiotherapy plus ipilimumab. The source of these receptors is a human donor with non-small cell lung cancer who had a partial response to radiotherapy plus ipilimumab. The CDR3 runs from the conserved cysteine through the conserved F or W. A D gene is named only where the DNA matches it firmly. Some rows have no size entry. The others give once, few or many, or a class for an expanded clone.

>TRBD2|TRBJ2-1|-|TRBV7-6
CASSPRGAYNEQFF
TGTGCCAGCAGCCCCCGGGGGGCCTACAATGAGCAGTTCTTC
>-|TRBJ2-5|once|TRBV6-6
CASSYGGWWETQYF
TGTGCCAGCAGTTATGGGGGGTGGTGGGAGACCCAGTACTTC
>-|TRBJ2-1|-|TRBV27
CASSSPQVYYNEQFF
TGTGCCAGCAGTTCCCCCCAGGTTTACTACAATGAGCAGTTCTTC
>TRBD2|TRBJ2-5|-|TRBV18
CASSPNGRAGETQYF
TGTGCCAGCTCACCTAACGGGAGGGCAGGAGAGACCCAGTACTTC
>TRBD2|TRBJ2-2|-|TRBV30
CAWSVTRTSAIVGELFF
TGTGCCTGGAGTGTCACTAGGACTAGCGCTATTGTCGGGGAGCTGTTTTTT
>-|TRBJ1-2|-|TRBV6-1
CASSDGGAGAGYGYTF
TGTGCCAGCAGTGATGGGGGCGCGGGCGCGGGCTATGGCTACACCTTC
>-|TRBJ2-5|-|TRBV6-1
CASRAPGWETQYF
TGTGCCAGCAGGGCGCCGGGGTGGGAGACCCAGTACTTC
>TRBD2|TRBJ2-5|-|TRBV10-3
CAIRGLAENQETQYF
TGTGCCATCAGGGGACTAGCGGAGAACCAAGAGACCCAGTACTTC
>-|TRBJ2-3|-|TRBV18
CASSPLTSPDTQYF
TGTGCCAGCTCACCGCTAACTAGCCCAGATACGCAGTATTTT
>-|TRBJ1-4|-|TRBV28
CASSSTGREKLFF
TGTGCCAGCAGTTCTACAGGGCGTGAAAAACTGTTTTTT
>-|TRBJ1-1|-|TRBV7-9
CASSPGAQAFF
TGTGCCAGCAGTCCAGGGGCTCAAGCTTTCTTT
>-|TRBJ2-5|-|TRBV5-5
CASSLGSGPQETQYF
TGTGCCAGCAGCTTGGGAAGCGGACCTCAAGAGACCCAGTACTTC
>TRBD1|TRBJ1-2|-|TRBV7-8
CASSLVPGQGNGYTF
TGTGCCAGCAGCTTAGTCCCTGGACAGGGAAATGGCTACACCTTC
>-|TRBJ2-7|-|TRBV15
CATSLARVSFYEQYF
TGTGCCACCAGCCTCGCCAGGGTCAGCTTCTACGAGCAGTACTTC
>-|TRBJ2-2|-|TRBV2
CASTSGPNTGELFF
TGTGCCAGCACGAGCGGGCCGAACACCGGGGAGCTGTTTTTT
>-|TRBJ2-5|-|TRBV5-1
CASSPFGRGDETQYF
TGCGCCAGCAGCCCCTTCGGGAGAGGAGATGAGACCCAGTACTTC
>TRBD1|TRBJ2-2|-|TRBV7-9
CASSQQTGTSTGELFF
TGTGCCAGCAGCCAACAGACAGGGACGTCCACCGGGGAGCTGTTTTTT
>TRBD1|TRBJ2-7|-|TRBV27
CASSLWDRENYEQYF
TGTGCCAGCAGTTTATGGGACAGAGAGAACTACGAGCAGTACTTC
>TRBD1|TRBJ1-2|-|TRBV4-2
CASSQETGEYGYTF
TGTGCCAGCAGCCAAGAGACAGGGGAATATGGCTACACCTTC
>-|TRBJ1-1|-|TRBV6-5
CASSQMTANTEAFF
TGTGCCAGCAGTCAAATGACAGCGAACACTGAAGCTTTCTTT
>TRBD1|TRBJ2-7|-|TRBV7-2
CASSPRTGHEQYF
TGTGCCAGCAGCCCCAGGACAGGCCACGAGCAGTACTTC
>TRBD2|TRBJ2-1|-|TRBV4-3
CASSQGGLAGDEQFF
TGCGCCAGCAGCCAGGGGGGACTAGCGGGAGATGAGCAGTTCTTC
>TRBD1|TRBJ2-1|-|TRBV7-2
CASSLAVGDRLYNEQFF
TGTGCCAGCAGCTTAGCGGTGGGGGACAGGCTCTACAATGAGCAGTTCTTC
>TRBD1|TRBJ1-1|-|TRBV5-4
CASSLRDRGSRVDTEAFF
TGTGCCAGCAGCTTGAGGGACAGGGGGAGTCGAGTTGACACTGAAGCTTTCTTT
>TRBD1|TRBJ1-1|-|TRBV6-5
CASSPQGNVNTEAFF
TGTGCCAGCAGTCCACAGGGGAACGTGAACACTGAAGCTTTCTTT
>TRBD1|TRBJ1-5|-|TRBV10-3
CAISDQGGNQPQHF
TGTGCCATCAGTGATCAGGGGGGCAATCAGCCCCAGCATTTT
>TRBD1|TRBJ2-2|-|TRBV15
CATSNDRVGTGELFF
TGTGCCACCAGCAATGACAGGGTGGGCACCGGGGAGCTGTTTTTT
>-|TRBJ1-2|once|TRBV27
CASSLSPRANYGYTF
TGTGCCAGCAGTTTATCCCCCAGGGCGAACTATGGCTACACCTTC
>-|TRBJ2-4|-|TRBV30
CAWSVRNIQYF
TGTGCCTGGAGTGTCCGGAACATTCAGTACTTC
>TRBD1|TRBJ1-1|-|TRBV7-6
CASSSRPPTGAVGTEAFF
TGTGCCAGCAGCTCCCGTCCCCCGACAGGGGCCGTAGGGACTGAAGCTTTCTTT
>-|TRBJ2-3|-|TRBV7-7
CASSLGQAVTDTQYF
TGTGCTAGCAGCTTAGGGCAAGCGGTCACAGATACGCAGTATTTT
>TRBD1|TRBJ2-5|-|TRBV30
CAWIGQGEETQYF
TGTGCCTGGATTGGACAGGGGGAAGAGACCCAGTACTTC
>TRBD2|TRBJ2-5|once|TRBV5-1
CASSRGTSGRETQYF
TGCGCCAGCAGCCGAGGCACTAGCGGGAGAGAGACCCAGTACTTC
>-|TRBJ2-3|few|TRBV7-8
CASSLVGGTQYF
TGTGCCAGCAGCTTAGTCGGGGGTACGCAGTATTTT
>-|TRBJ1-1|-|TRBV21-1
CARGTGNTEAFF
TGTGCCAGAGGGACAGGGAACACTGAAGCTTTCTTT